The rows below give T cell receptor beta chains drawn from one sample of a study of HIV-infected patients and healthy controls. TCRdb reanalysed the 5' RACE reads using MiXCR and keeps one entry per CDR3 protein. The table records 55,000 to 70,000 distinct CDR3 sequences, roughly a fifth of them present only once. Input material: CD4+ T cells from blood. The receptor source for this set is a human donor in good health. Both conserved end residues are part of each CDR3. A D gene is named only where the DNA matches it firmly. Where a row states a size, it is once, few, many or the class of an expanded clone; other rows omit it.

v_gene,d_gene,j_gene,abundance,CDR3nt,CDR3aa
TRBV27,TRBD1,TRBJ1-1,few,TGTGCCAGCAGTTTAGGGAACTCAGGGGGCGAGTTGAACACTGAAGCTTTCTTT,CASSLGNSGGELNTEAFF
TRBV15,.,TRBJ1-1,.,TGTGCCACCAGCAGAGACGCTGAAGCTTTCTTT,CATSRDAEAFF
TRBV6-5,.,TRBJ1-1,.,TGTGCCAGCAGTTACTTAGGGGACACTGAAGCTTTCTTT,CASSYLGDTEAFF
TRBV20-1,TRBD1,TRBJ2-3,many,TGCAGTGCTCACCGGGACAGGGGGTTGACAGATACGCAGTATTTT,CSAHRDRGLTDTQYF
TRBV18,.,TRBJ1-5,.,TGTGCCAGCTCACCACCCAGAAATCAGCCCCAGCATTTT,CASSPPRNQPQHF
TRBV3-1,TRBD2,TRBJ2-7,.,TGTGCCAGCAGCCGCGCCAGGCGGGGGAACTACGAGCAGTACTTC,CASSRARRGNYEQYF
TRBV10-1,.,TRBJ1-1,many,TGCGCCAGCAGTGAGAATCTGAACACTGAAGCTTTCTTT,CASSENLNTEAFF
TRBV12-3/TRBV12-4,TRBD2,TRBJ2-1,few,TGTGCCAGCAGTTTCGGGCTAGCGGGGAGTCAGTTCTTC,CASSFGLAGSQFF
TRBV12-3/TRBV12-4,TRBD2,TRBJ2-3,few,TGTGCCAGCAGTTTTGGTTTGACGGGAGGGGTCACAGATACGCAGTATTTT,CASSFGLTGGVTDTQYF
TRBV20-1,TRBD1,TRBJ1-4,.,TGCAGTGCTAACAGACAGGGTCTTAATGAAAAACTGTTTTTT,CSANRQGLNEKLFF
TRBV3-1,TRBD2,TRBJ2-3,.,TGTGCCAGCAGCCACGGGGGGGCTAGCACAGATACGCAGTATTTT,CASSHGGASTDTQYF
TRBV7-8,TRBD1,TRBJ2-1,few,TGTGCCAGCAGCCCATCCTCAGGGGGAAGCTCCTACAATGAGCAGTTCTTC,CASSPSSGGSSYNEQFF
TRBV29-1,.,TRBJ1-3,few,TGCAGCGCACTCAACAGGGCGGCCTCTGGAAACACCATATATTTT,CSALNRAASGNTIYF
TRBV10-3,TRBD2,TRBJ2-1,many,TGTGCCATCAGTACGCCGGGGGGGGCTAACTACAATGAGCAGTTCTTC,CAISTPGGANYNEQFF
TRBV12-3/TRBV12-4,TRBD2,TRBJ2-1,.,TGTGCCAGCAGGAAACTAGCGGGAGGGGCCTACAATGAGCAGTTCTTC,CASRKLAGGAYNEQFF
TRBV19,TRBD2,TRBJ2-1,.,TGTGCCAGTAGTACGGACTATAGCGGGAGATATTTAATCCGTGAGCAGTTCTTC,CASSTDYSGRYLIREQFF
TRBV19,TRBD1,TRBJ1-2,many,TGTGCCAGTAGTACCAACAGGGGGCTGGAGTCTAACTATGGCTACACCTTC,CASSTNRGLESNYGYTF
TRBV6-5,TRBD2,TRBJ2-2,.,TGTGCCAGCAGGACTAGCGGAATCACCGGGGAGCTGTTTTTT,CASRTSGITGELFF
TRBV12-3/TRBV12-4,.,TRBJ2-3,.,TGTGCCAGCAGTTCGGTGTTGGGGGTAGATACGCAGTATTTT,CASSSVLGVDTQYF
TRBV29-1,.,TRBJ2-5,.,TGCAGCGCCCTTCAAGAGACCCAGTACTTC,CSALQETQYF
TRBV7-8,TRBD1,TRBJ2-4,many,TGTGCCAGCGGACAAGACAGGGGTGCCAAAAACATTCAGTACTTC,CASGQDRGAKNIQYF
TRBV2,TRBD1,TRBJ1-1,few,TGTGCCAGCACCCGGGACAGGGGGGTGAACACTGAAGCTTTCTTT,CASTRDRGVNTEAFF
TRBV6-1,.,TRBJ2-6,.,TGTGCCAGCATTGTTGACCGGGTTCGGATTCCCTCTGGGGCCAACGTCCTGACTTTC,CASIVDRVRIPSGANVLTF
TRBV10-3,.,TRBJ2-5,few,TGTGCCATCACCGAGGGAGCAACTCAAGAGACCCAGTACTTC,CAITEGATQETQYF
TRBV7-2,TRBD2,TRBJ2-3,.,TGTGCCAGCGGCAGCGGGGGTAGCACAGATACGCAGTATTTT,CASGSGGSTDTQYF
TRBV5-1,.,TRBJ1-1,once,TGCGCCAGTAACCCCCAGGGCGGGAACACTGAAGCTTTCTTT,CASNPQGGNTEAFF
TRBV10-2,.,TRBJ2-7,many,TGCGCCAGCAGTGAGGACAGCTCCTACGAGCAGTACTTC,CASSEDSSYEQYF
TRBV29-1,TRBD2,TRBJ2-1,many,TGCAGCGTTGAGGGGACTAGCGGGAGCGTTGATGAGCAGTTCTTC,CSVEGTSGSVDEQFF
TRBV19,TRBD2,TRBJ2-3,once,TGTGCCAGCCGCGGGGGGGCGAGTACAGATACGCAGTATTTT,CASRGGASTDTQYF
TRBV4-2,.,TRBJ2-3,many,TGTGCCAGCTCCCCCCCCCAGGACACAGATACGCAGTATTTT,CASSPPQDTDTQYF
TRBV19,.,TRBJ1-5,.,TGTGCCAGTAGTATCTTGGGGCGCAATCAGCCCCAGCATTTT,CASSILGRNQPQHF
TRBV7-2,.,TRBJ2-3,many,TGTGCCAGCAGCTTACCCGTCAGCACAGATACGCAGTATTTT,CASSLPVSTDTQYF
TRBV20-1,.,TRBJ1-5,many,TGCAGTGCTAGAGATGCCCCCAGTCTGGCCCAGCATTTT,CSARDAPSLAQHF
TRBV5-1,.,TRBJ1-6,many,TGCGCCAGCAGCTTGCACCCGCGGGGGCAGGATAATTCACCCCTCCACTTT,CASSLHPRGQDNSPLHF
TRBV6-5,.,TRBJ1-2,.,TGTGCCAGCAGTTACAGGGGGTCCAATGGCTACACCTTC,CASSYRGSNGYTF
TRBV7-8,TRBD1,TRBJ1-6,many,TGTGCCAGCAGCGGAGGGACAGGGCCTAGCTCCTATAATTCACCCCTCCACTTT,CASSGGTGPSSYNSPLHF
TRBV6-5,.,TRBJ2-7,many,TGTGCCAGCAGTTACTCGGGCCGGGGCTACGAGCAGTACTTC,CASSYSGRGYEQYF
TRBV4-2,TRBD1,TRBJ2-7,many,TGTGCCAGCAGCCGAGACAGGGAAAACGAGCAGTACTTC,CASSRDRENEQYF
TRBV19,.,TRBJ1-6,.,TGTGCCAGTCGTACCTCCCCGGGGTTTTCACCCCTCCACTTT,CASRTSPGFSPLHF
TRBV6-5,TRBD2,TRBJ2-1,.,TGTGCCAGCAGTTACTGGGGACTAAAAAACAATGAGCAGTTCTTC,CASSYWGLKNNEQFF
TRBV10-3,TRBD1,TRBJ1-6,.,TGTGCCATCTCCGACAGGGGTGGGAATTCACCCCTCCACTTT,CAISDRGGNSPLHF
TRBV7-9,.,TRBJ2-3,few,TGTGCCAGCAGCTTAGCAGGGACAAGTGACACAGATACGCAGTATTTT,CASSLAGTSDTDTQYF
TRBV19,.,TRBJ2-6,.,TGTGCCAGTAGCACAGGGTACGGGGCCAACGTCCTGACTTTC,CASSTGYGANVLTF
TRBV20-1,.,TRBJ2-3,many,TGCAGTGCTAGAGATACGGGAGCCACAGATACGCAGTATTTT,CSARDTGATDTQYF
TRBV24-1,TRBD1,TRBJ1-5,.,TGTGCCACCAGTGCCTCCTATCCTGAGACAGGGGGGCCCGTTGGCAATCAGCCCCAGCATTTT,CATSASYPETGGPVGNQPQHF
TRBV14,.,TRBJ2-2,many,TGTGCCAGCAGCTCTCCAGCTGCAACCGGGGAGCTGTTTTTT,CASSSPAATGELFF
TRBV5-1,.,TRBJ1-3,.,TGCGCCAGCAGCTTGGACGGTAGCTCTGGAAACACCATATATTTT,CASSLDGSSGNTIYF